These 23 T cell receptor beta chains were all obtained from the same sample, sequenced in a study of cytomegalovirus exposure and HLA in healthy donors. Both 60 Vbeta primers and 13 Jbeta primers went into the PCR. The method was immunoSEQ multiplex PCR; TCRdb's version includes in-frame clones alone and lacks a portion of them. The data contain 150,000 to 200,000 clones, 75% of them seen just once; the ten biggest clones take up roughly 7.6%. What was sequenced was PBMCs. Receptor source: a woman in her thirties or forties in good health and CMV-seropositive.

The chain uses TRBV30 and TRBJ1-2; the D gene is possibly TRBD1 (6 bases). CDR3 length: 15 residues. Trimming removed 2 bases from V and 6 bases from J, with 19 bases in between. CDR1 is GTSNPN, CDR2 SVGIG, per germline (reference sequence). CDR3 region: CAWSRLAGAADGYTF. The DNA of the CDR3 is TGTGCCTGGAGTCGCCTGGCGGGGGCGGCGGATGGCTACACCTTC.

The chain employs TRBV7-3 and TRBJ2-1; D is uncertain. The CDR3 sequence is 13 residues long. The V gene lost 2 bases and the J gene lost 4 bases, with 6 bases spanning the gap. CDR1 SGHTA and CDR2 FQGTGA come from the germline V gene. CDR3 sequence (DNA): TGTGCCAGCAGCTTATCAGGTTACAATGAGCAGTTCTTC. Translated, it gives CASSLSGYNEQFF.

This chain joins TRBV7-2 and TRBJ1-1, with 9 positions matching TRBD1. V was clipped by 5 bases and J by 4 bases; unmatched bases: 8. Germline-derived CDR1 and CDR2 are SGHTA and FQGNSA. The CDR3 runs 15 residues. The CDR3 DNA follows: TGTGCCAGCAGCCGACAGGGGGGGATCGGCACTGAAGCTTTCTTT. Translated, it gives CASSRQGGIGTEAFF.

This chain uses TRBV7-2 with TRBJ2-7; D is perhaps TRBD2 (6 bases). This CDR3 comprises 13 residues. The V end was cut by 0 bases, the J end by 3 bases, with 6 bases between. Per the germline V gene, CDR1 is SGHTA and CDR2 is FQGNSA. Here the CDR3 reads CASSLARDYEQYF. The CDR3 bases are TGTGCCAGCAGCTTAGCGCGGGACTACGAGCAGTACTTC.

This chain connects TRBV2 to TRBJ2-5; 13 positions match TRBD2. Germline trimming cut 3 bases from V and 5 bases from J; bases unmatched to any gene: 6. CDR3 length: 16 residues. The germline V gene encodes CDR1 SNHLY and CDR2 FYNNEI. CDR3 nucleotide sequence: TGTGCCAGCAGTGAGGAATGGACTAGCGGGAGTGAGACCCAGTACTTC. Protein: CASSEEWTSGSETQYF.

Written as DNA, the CDR3 is TGTGCCAGCAGCATCGGACTAGCGGGAGCGGTAAATGAGCAGTTCTTC. It yields the protein CASSIGLAGAVNEQFF. The chain is built from TRBV5-6 and TRBJ2-1; 13 nucleotides agree with TRBD2. The germline gives CDR1 SGHDT, CDR2 YYEEEE. The CDR3 runs 16 residues. The trim removed 4 bases at V and 7 bases at J, leaving 8 bases unmatched.

In the case of this clone: The junction departs from the called germline gene at one end, perhaps through a read error. CDR3 in amino acids: CVSRAGQGGQPQHF. CDR3 DNA sequence: TGTGTCAGCAGAGCCGGACAGGGAGGTCAGCCCCAGCATTTT. V is TRBV28 and J is TRBJ1-5, with 8 positions matching TRBD1. Germline V gene data show CDR1 as MDHEN and CDR2 as SYDVKM. The CDR3 is 14 amino acids.

This sequence joins TRBV7-6 and TRBJ1-1, with 7 bases that match TRBD1. The CDR3 loop spans 16 amino acids. Germline loops: CDR1 SGHVS, CDR2 FNYEAQ. The V and J ends lost 2 bases and 1 base, in that order; junction bases with no gene match: 7. The CDR3 here is CASSLYRQGGNTEAFF. CDR3 DNA: TGTGCCAGCAGCTTATATCGGCAGGGGGGGAACACTGAAGCTTTCTTT. Using reference TRBV7-6 and TRBJ1-1 for the parts outside the CDR3, the full variable domain is GAGVSQSPRYKVTKRGQDVALRCDPISGHVSLYWYRQALGQGPEFLTYFNYEAQQDKSGLPNDRFSAERPEGSISTLTIQRTEQRDSAMYRCASSLYRQGGNTEAFFGQGTRLTVV.

This chain connects TRBV10-3 to TRBJ2-5, with D tentatively TRBD2 (6 bases). This CDR3 region has 14 residues. Trimming took off 5 bases at V and 3 bases at J, with 13 bases between the two ends. The germline CDR1 and CDR2 sequences are ENHRY and SYGVKD. CDR3 sequence (DNA): TGTGCCATCAGTCCTCCCGGGAGAGAAGAGACCCAGTACTTC. Its protein is CAISPPGREETQYF.

The rearrangement uses TRBV7-9 and TRBJ1-4, with D tentatively TRBD1 (5 bases). The germline gives CDR1 SEHNR, CDR2 FQNEAQ (reference sequence). Trimming took 4 bases from V and 0 from J, leaving 9 bases between them. CDR3 length equals 15 residues. For the CDR3, the DNA is TGTGCCAGCAGCTCGGACAAGACAACTAATGAAAAACTGTTTTTT. Its translation is CASSSDKTTNEKLFF.

The gene calls are TRBV19 and TRBJ2-7; a possible D gene is TRBD1 (6 bases). The V gene's germline CDR1 is LNHDA and CDR2 SQIVND (reference sequence). The CDR3 sequence is 15 residues long. V lost 6 bases to trimming and J lost 3 bases, with 18 bases between them. The DNA for the CDR3 is TGTGCCAGTAGGAGAGGGGGACAAGGAAACTACGAGCAGTACTTC. This gives the protein CASRRGGQGNYEQYF.

The V and J genes are TRBV6-5 and TRBJ2-4; the match to TRBD2 covers 7 bases. This CDR3 comprises 13 residues. Germline CDR1 MNHEY, CDR2 SVGAGI. V lost 0 bases and J lost 14; bases outside the gene matches: 7. The chain's CDR3 is CASSYSSAGWEYF. The CDR3 DNA reads as TGTGCCAGCAGTTACTCGTCAGCGGGATGGGAGTACTTC.

The chain has TRBV28 and TRBJ1-2, with 7 bases that match TRBD1. The CDR3 is made up of 14 amino acids. J gave up 4 bases and V 6 bases, and 8 bases lay outside the gene matches. Germline CDR1 MDHEN, CDR2 SYDVKM. The CDR3 is CASRLQGPTYGYTF. The CDR3, as DNA: TGTGCCAGCAGGTTACAGGGGCCTACCTATGGCTACACCTTC.

J is TRBJ2-7 and V is TRBV28; 9 bases fit TRBD1. Germline-derived CDR1 and CDR2 are MDHEN and SYDVKM. The CDR3 sequence is 14 residues long. The trim removed 6 bases at V and 0 bases at J, leaving 3 bases unmatched. The CDR3 region is CASRRQGGSYEQYF. The DNA of the CDR3 is TGTGCCAGCAGACGACAGGGGGGCTCCTACGAGCAGTACTTC.

The V call is TRBV28, the J call TRBJ2-7; 9 bases are a match to TRBD2. The CDR3 is made up of 16 amino acids. The V gene's germline CDR1 is MDHEN and CDR2 SYDVKM. Trimming took 1 base from V and 2 from J; bases not matched to a gene: 6. For the CDR3, the DNA is TGTGCCAGCAGTTTATCGTCGGCTAGCGGGACCTACGAGCAGTACTTC. Its protein product is CASSLSSASGTYEQYF. Full variable domain (remainder filled in from reference TRBV28 and TRBJ2-7): DVKVTQSSRYLVKRTGEKVFLECVQDMDHENMFWYRQDPGLGLRLIYFSYDVKMKEKGDIPEGYSVSREKKERFSLILESASTNQTSMYLCASSLSSASGTYEQYFGPGTRLTVT.

V and J are TRBV10-3 and TRBJ2-2; 12 bases are shared with TRBD1. With 3 bases clipped from V and 5 bases from J, the junction kept 4 bases outside the gene matches. Germline lookup yields CDR1 ENHRY and CDR2 SYGVKD. The CDR3 spans 16 residues. The CDR3 region has the DNA TGTGCCATCAGTGATCCGGGACAGGGGGCAACCGGGGAGCTGTTTTTT. Encoded protein: CAISDPGQGATGELFF.

The V gene is TRBV5-4, the J gene TRBJ2-2; 11 bases fit TRBD2. The CDR3 totals 16 residues. Germline CDR1 is SGHNT and CDR2 is YYREEE (reference sequence). Trimming took 2 bases from V and 5 from J; bases not matched to a gene: 5. Written as DNA, the CDR3 is TGTGCCAGCAGCTTCCTAGCGGGAGGCTTTACCGGGGAGCTGTTTTTT. Translation: CASSFLAGGFTGELFF.

The rearrangement uses TRBV5-4 and TRBJ2-1; 11 bases agree with TRBD2. The germline CDR1 and CDR2 sequences are SGHNT and YYREEE (reference sequence). The CDR3 has 16 residues. Losses at the gene ends were 4 bases for V and 1 base for J; bases not matched to a gene: 4. For the CDR3, the DNA is TGTGCCAGCAGCCCGCGACTAGCGGGATCCTACAATGAGCAGTTCTTC. Protein: CASSPRLAGSYNEQFF. Combining the CDR3 with reference TRBV5-4 and TRBJ2-1 gives the whole variable domain ETGVTQSPTHLIKTRGQQVTLRCSSQSGHNTVSWYQQALGQGPQFIFQYYREEENGRGNFPPRFSGLQFPNYSSELNVNALELDDSALYLCASSPRLAGSYNEQFFGPGTRLTVL.

Comment on this clone: At one of its ends the junction is not consistent with the germline gene, which may arise from a read error. This chain joins TRBV7-7 and TRBJ2-1; TRBD2 aligns across 12 bases. Germline loops: CDR1 SSHAT, CDR2 FNYEAQ (reference sequence). The CDR3 has 15 amino acids. The CDR3 loop reads CASSSGLAGFNEQFF. CDR3 DNA: TGTGCTAGCAGCTCCGGACTAGCGGGATTTAATGAGCAGTTCTTC.

The chain employs TRBV25-1 and TRBJ1-1; possibly TRBD1 for D (6 bases). The CDR3 has 12 amino acids. Germline V gene sequence: CDR1 MGHDK, CDR2 SYGVNS. The V end lost 1 base, the J end lost 10 bases, and 10 bases lay between the germline ends. This CDR3 reads CASSESGGRAFF. The CDR3 DNA reads as TGTGCCAGCAGTGAATCGGGGGGGCGAGCTTTCTTT. The entire variable domain, with the rest obtained from reference TRBV25-1 and TRBJ1-1, is as follows: EADIYQTPRYLVIGTGKKITLECSQTMGHDKMYWYQQDPGMELHLIHYSYGVNSTEKGDLSSESTVSRIRTEHFPLTLESARPSHTSQYLCASSESGGRAFFGQGTRLTVV.

The chain combines TRBV5-1 with TRBJ1-1; D is ambiguous. Germline loops: CDR1 SGHRS, CDR2 YFSETQ. The CDR3 covers 17 residues. The V gene lost 4 bases and the J gene lost 0 bases, with 19 bases spanning the gap. CDR3 sequence (DNA): TGCGCCAGCAGCCTGGATTTGAGGAGGGCCTTGAACACTGAAGCTTTCTTT. Translation gives CASSLDLRRALNTEAFF.

The chain employs TRBV6-6 and TRBJ2-5; 8 nucleotides match TRBD1. The CDR3 contains 14 residues. The V segment lost 4 bases and the J segment 4 bases; nucleotides outside the gene matches: 5. From germline, CDR1 is MNHNY and CDR2 SVGAGI (reference sequence). This CDR3 is CASSSDRGRETQYF. The CDR3 DNA reads as TGTGCCAGCAGTTCAGACAGGGGAAGAGAGACCCAGTACTTC.

The chain joins TRBV6-1 to TRBJ1-2, with D possibly matching TRBD1 (6 bases). Germline values: CDR1 MNHNS, CDR2 SASEGT. The ends were cut back, 7 bases at V and 10 bases at J, with 16 bases in the middle. There are 12 residues in the CDR3. The CDR3 DNA is TGTGCCAGCATCCAGGGGATAGTAAACTACACCTTC. Translated, it gives CASIQGIVNYTF.